This T cell receptor beta chain was identified during a study of cytomegalovirus exposure and HLA in healthy donors. Of note for this clone: The target antigen is unknown.

Findings and limits, study-wide: Across donors, most TCRs were seen rarely, yet some public ones were widespread. In a later analysis, specific HLA alleles were associated with 15,000 to 20,000 TCR beta sequences at a 0.05 false discovery rate.

CDR1 is MNHEY and CDR2 is SVGAGI in the germline V gene. V lost 4 bases to trimming and J lost 4 bases, with 17 bases between them. CDR3 size: 16 residues. Researchers ran the PCR with 60 Vbeta and 13 Jbeta primers. Using immunoSEQ multiplex PCR, the repertoire was profiled, and TCRdb retains in-frame clones only, with some absent. The table records about 120,000 clones, about 70% of them present only once. Material: PBMCs. The chain has TRBV6-5 and TRBJ1-3, with a weak D call TRBD1 (6 bases). The sequence derives from a middle-aged woman in good health and CMV-seropositive. In DNA, the CDR3 is TGTGCCAGCAGTTTCCGGGACACCGGTGGGGGAAACACCATATATTTT. This encodes CASSFRDTGGGNTIYF.